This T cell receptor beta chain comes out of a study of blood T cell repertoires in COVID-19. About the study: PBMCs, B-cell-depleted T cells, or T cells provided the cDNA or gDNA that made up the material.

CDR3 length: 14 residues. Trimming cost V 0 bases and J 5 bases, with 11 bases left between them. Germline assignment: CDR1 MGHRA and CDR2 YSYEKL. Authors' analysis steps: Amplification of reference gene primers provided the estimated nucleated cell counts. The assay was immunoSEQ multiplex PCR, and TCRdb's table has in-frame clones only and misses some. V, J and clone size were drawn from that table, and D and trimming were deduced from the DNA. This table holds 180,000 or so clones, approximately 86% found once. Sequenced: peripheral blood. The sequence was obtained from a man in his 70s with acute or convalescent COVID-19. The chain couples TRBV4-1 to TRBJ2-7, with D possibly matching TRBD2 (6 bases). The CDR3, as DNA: TGCGCCAGCAGCCAAGATGGAGGGGTCAACGAGCAGTACTTC. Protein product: CASSQDGGVNEQYF.